This T cell receptor beta chain was sequenced during a study of blood T cell repertoires in COVID-19. With 4 bases clipped from V and 2 bases from J, the junction kept 4 bases outside the gene matches. The germline V gene encodes CDR1 LGHDT and CDR2 YNNKEL (reference sequence). The CDR3 spans 15 residues. Produced via immunoSEQ multiplex PCR; TCRdb's table is partial and in-frame only. This sample has a few hundred thousand clones, with 70% to 90% found just once. This clonotype originated in a woman in her sixties or seventies with acute or convalescent COVID-19. Sequencing input: peripheral blood. The genes are TRBV3-1 (or the pseudogene TRBV3-2) and TRBJ2-7, with 11 bases matching TRBD2. CDR3 in DNA: TGTGCCAGCAGCCCCACTAGCGGGGGTACCTACGAGCAGTACTTC. Protein product: CASSPTSGGTYEQYF.